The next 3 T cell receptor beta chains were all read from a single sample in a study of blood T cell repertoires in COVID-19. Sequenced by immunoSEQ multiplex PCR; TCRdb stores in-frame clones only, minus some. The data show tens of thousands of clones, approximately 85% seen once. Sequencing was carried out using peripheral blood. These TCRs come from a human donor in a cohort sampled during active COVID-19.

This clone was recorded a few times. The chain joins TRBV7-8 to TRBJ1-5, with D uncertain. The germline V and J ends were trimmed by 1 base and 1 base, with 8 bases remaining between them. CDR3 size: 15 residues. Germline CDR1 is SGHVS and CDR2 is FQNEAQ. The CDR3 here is CASSLVSGSNQPQHF. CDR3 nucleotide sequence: TGTGCCAGCAGCTTAGTCAGCGGCAGCAATCAGCCCCAGCATTTT.

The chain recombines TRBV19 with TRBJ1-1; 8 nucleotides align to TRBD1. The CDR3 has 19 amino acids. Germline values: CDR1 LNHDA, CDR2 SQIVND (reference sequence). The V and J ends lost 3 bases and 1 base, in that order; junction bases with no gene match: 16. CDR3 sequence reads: CASSMTGAGRSGRNTEAFF. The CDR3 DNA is TGTGCCAGTAGTATGACAGGGGCCGGGAGGTCGGGTAGGAACACTGAAGCTTTCTTT.

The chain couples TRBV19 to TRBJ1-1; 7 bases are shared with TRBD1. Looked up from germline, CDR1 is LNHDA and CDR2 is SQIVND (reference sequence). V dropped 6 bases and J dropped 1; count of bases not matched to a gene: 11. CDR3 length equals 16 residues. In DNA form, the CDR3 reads TGTGCCAGTAGGCCGGGTGGGCAGGGGGAGAACACTGAAGCTTTCTTT. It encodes CASRPGGQGENTEAFF. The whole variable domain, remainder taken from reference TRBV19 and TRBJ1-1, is DGGITQSPKYLFRKEGQNVTLSCEQNLNHDAMYWYRQDPGQGLRLIYYSQIVNDFQKGDIAEGYSVSREKKESFPLTVTSAQKNPTAFYLCASRPGGQGENTEAFFGQGTRLTVV.